Each of the 26 T cell receptor beta chains below was sequenced from the same sample in a study of T cells after yellow fever vaccination. TCRdb reprocessed the 5' RACE reads with MiXCR, giving one entry per CDR3 protein. The table records 300,000 or so distinct CDR3 sequences, around 10% of them present only once. The source material was CD4+ T cells sorted from PBMCs, sampled 5 days after the yellow fever booster vaccination. The source is a man between 18 and 35 years old who received the YFV17D yellow fever vaccine.

The sample holds a few counts of this clonotype. V gene TRBV28 combines with J gene TRBJ2-3; 8 positions match TRBD1. This CDR3 has 13 amino acids. The V segment lost 5 bases and the J segment 7 bases; nucleotides outside the gene matches: 5. Germline assignment: CDR1 MDHEN and CDR2 SYDVKM. In DNA form, the CDR3 reads TGTGCCAGCAGTGCGGGACAGGTGAATACGCAGTATTTT. It codes for CASSAGQVNTQYF.

This clonotype was picked up a small number of times. The rearrangement joins TRBV29-1 to TRBJ1-1; D unresolved. Looked up from germline, CDR1 is SQVTM and CDR2 is ANQGSEA. The CDR3 length is 11 residues. V lost 7 bases and J lost 0, with 6 bases in between. In nucleotides, the CDR3 is TGCAGCGCGGGGATGAACACTGAAGCTTTCTTT. Its protein is CSAGMNTEAFF.

V is TRBV9 and J is TRBJ2-2, with D tentatively TRBD1 or TRBD2 (5 bases each). V dropped 0 bases and J dropped 6 bases, with 15 bases sitting between them. Germline assignment: CDR1 SGDLS and CDR2 YYNGEE. The CDR3 totals 16 residues. The CDR3 nucleotides are TGTGCCAGCAGCGTAGCTGGGACCCGCTCGTCCGGGGAGCTGTTTTTT. The encoded protein is CASSVAGTRSSGELFF.

This rearrangement joins TRBV12-3 or TRBV12-4 to TRBJ2-7; 8 positions agree with TRBD2. The CDR3 runs to 15 residues. J lost 0 bases, V lost 5 bases, and 6 bases had no gene match. The CDR3 reads CASSPLGRGSYEQYF. The CDR3 DNA is TGTGCCAGCAGTCCCCTCGGGAGGGGCTCCTACGAGCAGTACTTC.

This chain connects TRBV21-1 to TRBJ2-1; the DNA was not used to check the table's D call, TRBD2. TRBV21-1 is given as a pseudogene. CDR3 length: 15 amino acids. The CDR3 here is CASSKTGPAGDEQFF. The DNA for the CDR3 is TGTGCCAGCAGCAAGACCGGGCCCGCTGGCGATGAGCAGTTCTTC.

This clonotype was detected only a few times. The chain links TRBV29-1 to TRBJ2-3; D not certain. Germline CDR1 reads SQVTM; CDR2 reads ANQGSEA. V was clipped by 5 bases and J by 0 bases, with 9 bases between them. CDR3 length: 13 amino acids. CDR3 DNA sequence: TGCAGCGTTCCTAAGGTCAGCACAGATACGCAGTATTTT. This translates into CSVPKVSTDTQYF.

The CDR3 here is CASSSPGEGVQPQHF. CDR3 DNA sequence: TGTGCCAGCAGCTCGCCCGGGGAAGGCGTTCAGCCCCAGCATTTT. The rearrangement joins TRBV28 to TRBJ1-5; D not certain. This CDR3 is 15 amino acids long. Trimming left V 6 bases short and J 6 bases short, with 18 bases between. Germline V CDR1 and CDR2: MDHEN, SYDVKM.

This clonotype was counted only a few times. The chain combines TRBV11-3 with TRBJ2-1, with a weak D call TRBD1 (6 bases). Trimming removed 2 bases from V and 6 bases from J, with 17 bases in between. Germline CDR1 is SGHNT and CDR2 is YENEEA. CDR3 length equals 16 residues. The DNA of the CDR3 is TGTGCCAGCAGCTTACGCCCCGACAGGATCCCCAATGAGCAGTTCTTC. Encoded protein: CASSLRPDRIPNEQFF.

This clonotype was seen more than once but under ten times. V is TRBV30 and J is TRBJ2-2; either TRBD1 or TRBD2 may supply D (6 bases each). This CDR3 is 15 amino acids long. Germline loops: CDR1 GTSNPN, CDR2 SVGIG (reference sequence). V lost 4 bases to trimming and J lost 7 bases, with 19 bases between them. The CDR3 sequence is CAWKKGGLRGGELFF. The CDR3 bases are TGTGCCTGGAAAAAAGGGGGGCTCAGAGGCGGGGAGCTGTTTTTT.

This chain's CDR3 is CASSYLQNTEAFF. The CDR3 DNA follows: TGTGCCAGCAGTTATCTGCAGAACACTGAAGCTTTCTTT. J is TRBJ1-1 and V is TRBV6-2 or TRBV6-3; D is unclear. Looked up from germline, CDR1 is MNHEY and CDR2 is SVGEGT. Trimming removed 3 bases from V and 1 base from J, with 6 bases in between. The CDR3 is 13 amino acids.

V gene TRBV6-1 combines with J gene TRBJ2-6; D ambiguous. From germline, CDR1 is MNHNS and CDR2 SASEGT. The V end was cut by 6 bases, the J end by 3 bases, with 12 bases between. CDR3 length: 15 residues. CDR3 residues: CASSPGWVGANVLTF. In nucleotides, the CDR3 is TGTGCCAGCAGCCCAGGATGGGTTGGGGCCAACGTCCTGACTTTC.

This clonotype was detected a few times. The V call is TRBV5-1, the J call TRBJ2-7; a possible D gene is TRBD2 (6 bases). This CDR3 has 15 amino acids. CDR1 is SGHRS and CDR2 is YFSETQ in the germline V gene. The germline V and J ends were trimmed by 4 bases and 1 base, with 15 bases remaining between them. The CDR3 coding sequence is TGCGCCAGCAGCCTTAACCCTCGGGGGTCCTACGAGCAGTACTTC. As protein: CASSLNPRGSYEQYF.

A few counts support this clonotype. The V gene is TRBV7-2, the J gene TRBJ2-7; the D gene could be TRBD1 or TRBD2 (5 bases each). Germline loops: CDR1 SGHTA, CDR2 FQGNSA. V shed 5 bases and J shed 5 bases, with 22 bases lying between them. The CDR3 is 16 amino acids. The CDR3 DNA is TGTGCCAGCAGCCCCCCAGGGAGACGGGTCCCCCACGAGCAGTACTTC. Protein product: CASSPPGRRVPHEQYF.

This clonotype was counted ten times or more. The CDR3 sequence: CASRRRGVNEQFF. The CDR3, as DNA: TGTGCCAGCCGACGGCGGGGGGTAAATGAGCAGTTCTTC. J is TRBJ2-1 and V is TRBV7-8; TRBD2 matches at 8 bases. This CDR3 contains 13 residues. J lost 7 bases, V lost 8 bases, and 7 bases had no gene match. Germline V gives CDR1 SGHVS, CDR2 FQNEAQ.

This clonotype was detected many times. This chain links TRBV6-6 with TRBJ1-1; 8 nucleotides match TRBD1. The junction had 2 bases not matched to a gene; V was cut back by 7 bases and J by 1 base. The CDR3 totals 13 residues. Germline V gene sequence: CDR1 MNHNY, CDR2 SVGAGI (reference sequence). CDR3 DNA sequence: TGTGCCAGCAAGGACAGGGAGAACACTGAAGCTTTCTTT. It encodes CASKDRENTEAFF.

This clonotype was picked up a small number of times. The chain uses TRBV6-1 and TRBJ1-1; unclear D gene. V gave up 8 bases and J gave up 0 bases, with 10 bases separating them. Germline V gene lookup returns CDR1 MNHNS and CDR2 SASEGT. The CDR3 length is 13 residues. This CDR3 reads CASLREMNTEAFF. CDR3 in DNA: TGTGCCAGCCTACGGGAGATGAACACTGAAGCTTTCTTT.

This clonotype was detected once. This chain uses TRBV5-1 with TRBJ1-2; D gene unclear. Trimming pared 4 bases from V and 2 bases from J, leaving 12 bases between. Germline CDR1 SGHRS, CDR2 YFSETQ. The CDR3 sequence is 14 residues long. The CDR3 sequence: CASSVDGTNYGYTF. The CDR3 DNA sequence: TGCGCCAGCAGCGTGGACGGTACCAACTATGGCTACACCTTC.

This clonotype was detected many times. J is TRBJ1-5 and V is TRBV19; no clear D. CDR3 size: 13 residues. Looked up from germline, CDR1 is LNHDA and CDR2 is SQIVND (reference sequence). V gave up 3 bases and J gave up 3 bases, with 6 bases separating them. This CDR3 reads CASSIGNNQPQHF. CDR3 sequence (DNA): TGTGCCAGTAGTATCGGAAACAATCAGCCCCAGCATTTT. The complete variable domain, with remaining parts taken from reference TRBV19 and TRBJ1-5, reads DGGITQSPKYLFRKEGQNVTLSCEQNLNHDAMYWYRQDPGQGLRLIYYSQIVNDFQKGDIAEGYSVSREKKESFPLTVTSAQKNPTAFYLCASSIGNNQPQHFGDGTRLSIL.

In its sample, this clonotype was seen many times. This chain links TRBV20-1 with TRBJ2-7, with D uncertain. Germline V gives CDR1 DFQATT, CDR2 SNEGSKA (reference sequence). The germline V and J ends were trimmed by 0 bases and 6 bases, with 12 bases remaining between them. The CDR3 contains 13 residues. In nucleotides, the CDR3 is TGCAGTGCTAGAGAACATAAGACGGGCGAGCAGTACTTC. This codes for CSAREHKTGEQYF.

J is TRBJ2-5 and V is TRBV5-1, with 7 bases fitting TRBD2. V was clipped by 0 bases and J by 7 bases; unmatched bases: 6. The CDR3 contains 14 residues. CDR1 and CDR2 (germline): SGHRS, YFSETQ. CDR3 protein: CASSLEAGIGTQYF. DNA for the CDR3: TGCGCCAGCAGCTTGGAAGCGGGGATAGGGACCCAGTACTTC. The full variable domain, rest sourced from reference TRBV5-1 and TRBJ2-5, is KAGVTQTPRYLIKTRGQQVTLSCSPISGHRSVSWYQQTPGQGLQFLFEYFSETQRNKGNFPGRFSGRQFSNSRSEMNVSTLELGDSALYLCASSLEAGIGTQYFGPGTRLLVL.

The chain recombines TRBV4-3 with TRBJ1-4, with no clear D. Germline CDR1 is LGHNA and CDR2 is YSLEER. Deletions cut 4 bases from V and 6 bases from J, with 12 bases between. The CDR3 extends over 14 amino acids. CDR3 loop: CASSPRVVDEKLFF. CDR3 coding DNA: TGCGCCAGCAGCCCGAGGGTGGTGGATGAAAAACTGTTTTTT.

This clonotype was found a few times. This chain joins TRBV7-8 and TRBJ2-1; TRBD2 aligns across 7 bases. CDR1 is SGHVS and CDR2 is FQNEAQ in the germline V gene. The CDR3 consists of 15 residues. V trimming: 1 base; J trimming: 12 bases; junction bases outside the gene matches: 12. CDR3 in amino acids: CASSLVPKGWGGQFF. The CDR3 DNA reads as TGTGCCAGCAGCTTAGTCCCCAAAGGTTGGGGGGGGCAGTTCTTC.

V gene TRBV4-2 combines with J gene TRBJ1-5; TRBD1 is a possible D gene (6 bases). Germline V CDR1 and CDR2: LGHNA, YNFKEQ. The CDR3 is 15 amino acids. V was clipped by 0 bases and J by 7 bases, with 13 bases between them. This chain's CDR3 is CASSQDDGGGQPQHF. CDR3 DNA: TGTGCCAGCAGCCAAGACGACGGAGGGGGACAGCCCCAGCATTTT.

The genes are TRBV7-2 and TRBJ2-7, with 7 bases lining up with TRBD2. The CDR3 is 14 residues long. Germline values: CDR1 SGHTA, CDR2 FQGNSA. V was clipped by 1 base and J by 2 bases; unmatched bases: 2. CDR3 DNA sequence: TGTGCCAGCAGCTTAGATGGGGGGGCCTACGAGCAGTACTTC. Its protein is CASSLDGGAYEQYF.

This chain uses TRBV28 with TRBJ2-7, with TRBD1 identical over 9 bases. V was pared by 5 bases and J by 4 bases, with 12 bases of the junction left unmatched. From germline, CDR1 is MDHEN and CDR2 SYDVKM. The CDR3 is made up of 16 amino acids. CDR3 sequence: CASSGQGMDPRYEQYV. CDR3 in DNA: TGTGCCAGCAGTGGACAGGGGATGGACCCCCGTTACGAGCAGTACGTC.

This clonotype was seen ten or more times. The chain couples TRBV5-1 to TRBJ2-1; D may be TRBD2 (5 bases). This CDR3 has 13 residues. The germline V gene encodes CDR1 SGHRS and CDR2 YFSETQ. V lost 4 bases, J lost 2 bases, and 7 bases lay in between. The CDR3: CASSPGTYNEQFF. CDR3 nucleotides: TGCGCCAGCAGCCCGGGGACCTACAATGAGCAGTTCTTC.